This TCR beta chain emerged from a study of blood T cell repertoires in COVID-19. Authors' analysis steps: Amplified reference gene primers provided the basis for estimating nucleated cell counts. TCRdb's table, derived via immunoSEQ multiplex PCR, lists solely in-frame clones and lacks some. For V, J and clone size, that table is used; D and trimming come from the DNA. This sample has approximately 170,000 clones; about 80% occur once, and the top ten carry roughly 18%. V was pared by 3 bases and J by 5 bases, with 10 bases of the junction left unmatched. Germline V gene lookup returns CDR1 MGHRA and CDR2 YSYEKL. The CDR3 has 16 residues.

Sequencing was carried out using peripheral blood. This rearrangement joins TRBV4-1 to TRBJ2-5; 9 nucleotides match TRBD1. The clonotype was recovered from a woman of 80 years or more with acute or convalescent COVID-19. The CDR3 is CASSHVNRGLDETQYF. Here the CDR3 DNA reads TGCGCCAGCAGCCACGTCAACAGGGGGCTGGATGAGACCCAGTACTTC.